This T cell receptor (beta chain) was observed in a study of control samples from healthy donors and cancer patients. Using immunoSEQ multiplex PCR, the repertoire was profiled, and TCRdb retains in-frame clones only, with some absent. The data hold about 130,000 clones, with about 88% observed a single time. The CDR3 consists of 13 residues. With 8 bases clipped from V and 6 bases from J, the junction kept 5 bases outside the gene matches. CDR1 MNHEY and CDR2 SVGAGI come from the germline V gene. This TCR was recovered from a man aged 45-60 years in good health. The chain is built from TRBV6-5 and TRBJ2-1, with 9 bases fitting TRBD1. The sequenced sample consisted of blood. CDR3 region: CASHRGPRNEQFF. The CDR3 DNA sequence: TGTGCCAGCCACAGGGGGCCGCGCAATGAGCAGTTCTTC.